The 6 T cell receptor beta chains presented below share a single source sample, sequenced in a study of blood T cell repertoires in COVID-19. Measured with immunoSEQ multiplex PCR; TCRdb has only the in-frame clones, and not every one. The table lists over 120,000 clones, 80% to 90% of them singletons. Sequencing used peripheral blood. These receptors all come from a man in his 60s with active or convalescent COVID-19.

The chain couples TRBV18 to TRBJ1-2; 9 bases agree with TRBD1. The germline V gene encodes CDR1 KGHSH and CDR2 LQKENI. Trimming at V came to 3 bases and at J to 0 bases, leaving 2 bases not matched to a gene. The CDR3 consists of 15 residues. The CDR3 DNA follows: TGTGCCAGCTCACCTCGGGACAGGGCTAACTATGGCTACACCTTC. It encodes CASSPRDRANYGYTF. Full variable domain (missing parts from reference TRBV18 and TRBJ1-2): NAGVMQNPRHLVRRRGQEARLRCSPMKGHSHVYWYRQLPEEGLKFMVYLQKENIIDESGMPKERFSAEFPKEGPSILRIQQVVRGDSAAYFCASSPRDRANYGYTFGSGTRLTVV.

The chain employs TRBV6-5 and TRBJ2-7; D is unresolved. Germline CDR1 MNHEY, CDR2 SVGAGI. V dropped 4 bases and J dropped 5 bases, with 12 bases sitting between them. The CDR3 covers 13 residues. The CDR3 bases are TGTGCCAGCAGTTTGGCGAGGTACCACGAGCAGTACTTC. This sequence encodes CASSLARYHEQYF.

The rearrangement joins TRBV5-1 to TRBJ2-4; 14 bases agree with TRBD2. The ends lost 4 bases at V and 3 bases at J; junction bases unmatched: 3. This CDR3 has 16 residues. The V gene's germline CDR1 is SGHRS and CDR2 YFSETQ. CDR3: CASSMGLAGDKNIQYF. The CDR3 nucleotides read TGCGCCAGCAGCATGGGACTAGCGGGAGACAAAAACATTCAGTACTTC.

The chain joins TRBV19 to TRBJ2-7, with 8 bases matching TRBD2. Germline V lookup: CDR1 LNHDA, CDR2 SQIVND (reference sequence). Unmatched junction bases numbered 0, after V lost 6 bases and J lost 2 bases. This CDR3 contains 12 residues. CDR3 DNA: TGTGCCAGTAGCGGGAGGGCCTACGAGCAGTACTTC. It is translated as CASSGRAYEQYF.

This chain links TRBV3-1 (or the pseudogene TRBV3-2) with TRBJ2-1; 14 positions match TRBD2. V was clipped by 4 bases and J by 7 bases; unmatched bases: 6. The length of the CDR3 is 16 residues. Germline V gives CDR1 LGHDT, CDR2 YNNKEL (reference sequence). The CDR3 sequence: CASSLRTSGGSNEQFF. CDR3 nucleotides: TGTGCCAGCAGCCTCCGGACTAGCGGGGGGTCGAATGAGCAGTTCTTC.

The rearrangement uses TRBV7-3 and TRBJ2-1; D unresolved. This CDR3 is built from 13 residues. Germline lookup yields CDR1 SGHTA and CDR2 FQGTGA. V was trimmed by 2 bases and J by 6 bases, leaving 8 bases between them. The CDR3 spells CASSLDIPNEQFF. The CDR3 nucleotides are TGTGCCAGCAGCTTAGACATCCCCAATGAGCAGTTCTTC.